Below are 14 T cell receptor beta chains sequenced from a single sample in a study of OX40 agonist ivuxolimab in advanced cancers. Library prep was done by the immunoSEQ multiplex PCR assay. TCRdb took over this immuneACCESS table, retaining in-frame rearrangements with V and J assigned. Such tables are incomplete; in checked studies, under half of the missing clones stem from an unresolved V gene, and the remainder is unexplained. In all, the sample holds roughly 100,000 clones, and 90% of those were seen once. Around 0.16% of the sample comes from the top ten. The sequencing used CD4+ or CD8+ T cells sorted from blood, collected in a trial of the OX40 agonist ivuxolimab. These receptor sequences come from an adult with an advanced solid tumor such as melanoma, head and neck, liver or kidney cancer.

This clone was observed a handful of times. The chain has TRBV2 and TRBJ2-7; no clear D. V was clipped by 2 bases and J by 5 bases, with 16 bases between them. Germline assignment: CDR1 SNHLY and CDR2 FYNNEI. The length of the CDR3 is 15 residues. The CDR3 nucleotides are TGTGCCAGCAGTGAAATAAGCTTCTCGACCCACGAGCAGTACTTC. Residues: CASSEISFSTHEQYF.

This clone was seen just once. The rearrangement uses TRBV27 and TRBJ2-7; TRBD2 matches 9 bases. Germline values: CDR1 MNHEY, CDR2 SMNVEV (reference sequence). The junction had 8 bases not matched to a gene; V was cut back by 3 bases and J by 2 bases. There are 16 residues in the CDR3. The CDR3 protein is CASSFRSGGRAYEQYF. The CDR3 bases are TGTGCCAGCAGTTTTCGGTCTGGCGGGAGGGCCTACGAGCAGTACTTC.

About this clone: At one end the junction does not follow the germline gene, possibly because of a read error. V gene TRBV29-1 combines with J gene TRBJ1-1, with TRBD1 as a possible D gene (5 bases). Looked up from germline, CDR1 is SQVTM and CDR2 is ANQGSEA. The CDR3 consists of 12 residues. CDR3 residues: CGAAVMNTEAFF. In DNA, the CDR3 is TGTGGGGCGGCAGTTATGAACACTGAAGCTTTCTTT. The full variable domain, its missing parts supplied by reference TRBV29-1 and TRBJ1-1, is SAVISQKPSRDICQRGTSLTIQCQVDSQVTMMFWYRQQPGQSLTLIATANQGSEATYESGFVIDKFPISRPNLTFSTLTVSNMSPEDSSIYLCGAAVMNTEAFFGQGTRLTVV.

The V gene is TRBV7-8, the J gene TRBJ2-1; 8 bases are shared with TRBD1. This CDR3 spans 15 amino acids. The V and J ends lost 5 bases and 2 bases, in that order; junction bases with no gene match: 5. CDR1 is SGHVS and CDR2 is FQNEAQ in the germline V gene. CDR3 nucleotide sequence: TGTGCCAGCAGCCAGGACAGGGAGCCCTACAATGAGCAGTTCTTC. Its translation: CASSQDREPYNEQFF.

The chain's CDR3 is CASSLEARTTEKLFF. Written as DNA, the CDR3 is TGCGCCAGCAGCTTGGAGGCCCGGACAACTGAAAAACTGTTTTTT. The chain employs TRBV5-1 and TRBJ1-4, with D possibly matching TRBD1 (5 bases). Germline V gives CDR1 SGHRS, CDR2 YFSETQ. With 0 bases removed from V and 7 bases from J, the gap between germline ends came to 13 bases. This CDR3 is built from 15 residues.

This chain uses TRBV5-4 with TRBJ1-4, with 7 bases matching TRBD1. CDR3 length equals 15 residues. Germline V gene data show CDR1 as SGHNT and CDR2 as YYREEE (reference sequence). V dropped 4 bases and J dropped 3; count of bases not matched to a gene: 6. CDR3 sequence reads: CASSAHRGSNEKLFF. The CDR3, as DNA: TGTGCCAGCAGCGCGCACAGGGGATCTAATGAAAAACTGTTTTTT. Full variable domain (rest looked up from reference TRBV5-4 and TRBJ1-4): ETGVTQSPTHLIKTRGQQVTLRCSSQSGHNTVSWYQQALGQGPQFIFQYYREEENGRGNFPPRFSGLQFPNYSSELNVNALELDDSALYLCASSAHRGSNEKLFFGSGTQLSVL.

This clone was seen just once. V usage is TRBV2 and J usage is TRBJ2-2; D is uncertain. There are 13 residues in the CDR3. V was clipped by 5 bases and J by 2 bases, with 6 bases between them. Germline CDR1 SNHLY, CDR2 FYNNEI. CDR3 coding DNA: TGTGCCAGCAGTAAAAGCAACACCGGGGAGCTGTTTTTT. Its protein product is CASSKSNTGELFF.

The genes are TRBV5-4 and TRBJ1-1; no definite D call. From germline, CDR1 is SGHNT and CDR2 YYREEE (reference sequence). V was clipped by 4 bases and J by 5 bases, with 15 bases between them. This CDR3 has 14 residues. The CDR3 bases are TGTGCCAGCAGCAACACACACGGCGGAACTGAAGCTTTCTTT. Translated: CASSNTHGGTEAFF.

This clone was observed a single time. The chain uses TRBV5-1 and TRBJ2-2, with 13 bases that match TRBD2. Germline CDR1 SGHRS, CDR2 YFSETQ. V shed 5 bases, J shed 6 bases, and the junction held 10 bases outside the gene matches. The CDR3 loop spans 17 amino acids. Here the CDR3 reads CASRYGLAGVKAGELFF. In nucleotides, the CDR3 is TGCGCCAGCAGATATGGACTAGCGGGAGTTAAAGCCGGGGAGCTGTTTTTT.

Notes on this clone: At one end the junction does not follow the germline gene, possibly because of a read error. This chain links TRBV19 with TRBJ2-3, with 7 positions matching TRBD2. Germline values: CDR1 LNHDA, CDR2 SQIVND (reference sequence). This CDR3 comprises 14 residues. The CDR3: CASNSGRYTDTQYF. In nucleotides, the CDR3 is TGTGCAAGTAACTCCGGGAGGTATACAGATACGCAGTATTTT.

The chain uses TRBV19 and TRBJ2-5; D not certain. V was cut by 1 base and J by 3 bases, with 9 bases left in between. CDR3 length: 14 amino acids. Germline CDR1 reads LNHDA; CDR2 reads SQIVND (reference sequence). CDR3 bases: TGTGCCAGTAGTATAGGTACGGTGAAAGAGACCCAGTACTTC. This translates into CASSIGTVKETQYF.

Here the CDR3 DNA reads TGTGCCAGTAGCCAAGGACCGCAACCCAATCAGCCCCAGCATTTT. Translating it yields CASSQGPQPNQPQHF. This sequence joins TRBV19 and TRBJ1-5; D is unclear. V lost 6 bases and J lost 3, with 15 bases in between. Germline V gene lookup returns CDR1 LNHDA and CDR2 SQIVND (reference sequence). This CDR3 spans 15 amino acids.

This sequence joins TRBV2 and TRBJ2-3; D not resolved. V gave up 4 bases and J gave up 6 bases, with 5 bases separating them. Looked up from germline, CDR1 is SNHLY and CDR2 is FYNNEI. The CDR3 loop spans 11 amino acids. CDR3 nucleotides: TGTGCCAGCAGTGGGCGGGATACGCAGTATTTT. Protein product: CASSGRDTQYF.

This clone was counted a single time. The chain carries TRBV7-2 and TRBJ2-2, with 7 bases aligning to TRBD1. Germline V CDR1 and CDR2: SGHTA, FQGNSA. With V trimmed by 5 bases and J by 3 bases, 3 bases remained unmatched. The CDR3 totals 14 residues. CDR3 loop: CASSLRGYTGELFF. The CDR3 coding sequence is TGTGCCAGCAGCCTCAGGGGGTACACCGGGGAGCTGTTTTTT. Combining the CDR3 with reference TRBV7-2 and TRBJ2-2 gives the whole variable domain GAGVSQSPSNKVTEKGKDVELRCDPISGHTALYWYRQSLGQGLEFLIYFQGNSAPDKSGLPSDRFSAERTGGSVSTLTIQRTQQEDSAVYLCASSLRGYTGELFFGEGSRLTVL.